This paragraph covers one T cell receptor beta chain sequence. V was cut by 2 bases and J by 7 bases, with 14 bases left in between. Germline-derived CDR1 and CDR2 are MNHEY and SVGAGI. The CDR3 has 14 residues. The sample belongs to a study of OX40 agonist ivuxolimab in advanced cancers. Profiling relied on immunoSEQ multiplex PCR, and the TCRdb table lists in-frame clones only, not all of them. The data hold roughly 60,000 clones, with about 85% observed a single time. Here the sequenced sample was CD4+ or CD8+ T cells sorted from blood, taken in a trial of the OX40 agonist ivuxolimab. The chain combines TRBV6-5 with TRBJ1-1; D not resolved. This receptor was taken from an adult with an advanced solid tumor such as melanoma, head and neck, liver or kidney cancer. The CDR3 loop reads CASSYTRDGSEAFF. For the CDR3, the DNA is TGTGCCAGCAGTTACACCCGTGATGGAAGTGAAGCTTTCTTT.